This TCR beta chain is drawn from a study of T cell repertoires in cytomegalovirus infection. As for the study in general: Both CMV infection and a matching HLA type were indicated by public TCR beta signatures.

Study-wide points: Cumulative public TCR beta family frequency identified carriers of CMV plus the relevant HLA. HLA-C-restricted CMV-specific TCR beta clonotypes were dominant in the ex vivo response.

This clonotype showed up just a few times. Its antigen is as yet unknown. Germline V CDR1 and CDR2: MNHEY, SVGEGT. The germline V and J ends were trimmed by 5 bases and 5 bases, with 12 bases remaining between them. The CDR3 is 13 amino acids. Via MiXCR, TCRdb re-called the reads, giving one row per CDR3 protein. The table shows roughly 280,000 distinct CDR3 sequences, with approximately 22% occurring only once. The rearrangement joins TRBV6-2 or TRBV6-3 to TRBJ1-1; tentatively, D is TRBD1 (6 bases). This TCR came from a human donor in good health (CMV status not recorded). Some clones in this sample may be carry-over from other donors' samples. The sample was cultured PBMCs, taken from culture after CMV antigen stimulation. The CDR3 region is CASSPGHGTEAFF. CDR3 sequence (DNA): TGTGCCAGCAGTCCGGGACACGGTACTGAAGCTTTCTTT.